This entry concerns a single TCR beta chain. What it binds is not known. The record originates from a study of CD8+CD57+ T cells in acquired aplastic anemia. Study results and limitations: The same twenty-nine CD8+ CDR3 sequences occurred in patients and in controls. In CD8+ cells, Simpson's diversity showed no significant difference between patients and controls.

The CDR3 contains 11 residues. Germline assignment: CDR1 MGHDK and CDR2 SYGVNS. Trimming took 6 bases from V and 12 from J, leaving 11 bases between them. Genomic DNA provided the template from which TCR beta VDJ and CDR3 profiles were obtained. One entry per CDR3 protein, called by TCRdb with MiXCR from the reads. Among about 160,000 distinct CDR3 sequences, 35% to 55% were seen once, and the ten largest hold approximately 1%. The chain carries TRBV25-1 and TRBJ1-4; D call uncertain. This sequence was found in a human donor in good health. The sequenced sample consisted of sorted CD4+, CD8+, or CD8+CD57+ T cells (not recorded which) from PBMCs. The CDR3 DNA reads TGTGCCAGCAGCTCCGATTTCGAACTGTTTTTT. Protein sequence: CASSSDFELFF.